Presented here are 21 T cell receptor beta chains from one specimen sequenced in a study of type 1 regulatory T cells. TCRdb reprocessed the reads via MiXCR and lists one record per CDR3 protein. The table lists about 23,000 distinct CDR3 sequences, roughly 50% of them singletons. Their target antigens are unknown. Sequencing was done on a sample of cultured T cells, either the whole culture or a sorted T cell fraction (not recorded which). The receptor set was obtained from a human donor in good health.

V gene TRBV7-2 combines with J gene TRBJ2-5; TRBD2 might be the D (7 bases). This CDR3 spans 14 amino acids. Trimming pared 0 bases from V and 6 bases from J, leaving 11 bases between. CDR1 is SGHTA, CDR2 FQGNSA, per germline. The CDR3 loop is CASSLAGGLKTQYF. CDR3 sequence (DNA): TGTGCCAGCAGCTTAGCGGGGGGGCTAAAGACCCAGTACTTC.

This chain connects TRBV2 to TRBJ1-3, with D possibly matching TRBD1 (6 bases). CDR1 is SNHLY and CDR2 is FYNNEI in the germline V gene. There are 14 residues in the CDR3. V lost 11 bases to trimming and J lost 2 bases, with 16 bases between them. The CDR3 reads CAAARGVPGNTIYF. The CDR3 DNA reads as TGTGCCGCAGCAAGGGGGGTACCTGGAAACACCATATATTTT.

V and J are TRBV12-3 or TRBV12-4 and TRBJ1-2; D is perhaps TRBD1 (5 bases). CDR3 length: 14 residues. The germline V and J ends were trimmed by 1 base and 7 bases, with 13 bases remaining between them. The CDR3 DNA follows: TGTGCCAGCAGTTTAGGGCAGGGAGCGGCTGGCTACACCTTC. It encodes CASSLGQGAAGYTF.

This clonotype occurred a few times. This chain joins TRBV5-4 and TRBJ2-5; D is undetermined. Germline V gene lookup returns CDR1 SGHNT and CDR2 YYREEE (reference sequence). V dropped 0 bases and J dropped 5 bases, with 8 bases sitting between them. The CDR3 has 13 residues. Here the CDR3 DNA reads TGTGCCAGCAGCTTGGTAGCCCGGGAGACCCAGTACTTC. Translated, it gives CASSLVARETQYF.

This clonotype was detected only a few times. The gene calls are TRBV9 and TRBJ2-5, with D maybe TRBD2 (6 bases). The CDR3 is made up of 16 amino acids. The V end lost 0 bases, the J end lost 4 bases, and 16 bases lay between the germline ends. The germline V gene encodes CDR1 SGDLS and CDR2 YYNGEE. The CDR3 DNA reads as TGTGCCAGCAGCGTAGATCCGGGACTGGATGGAGAGACCCAGTACTTC. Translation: CASSVDPGLDGETQYF.

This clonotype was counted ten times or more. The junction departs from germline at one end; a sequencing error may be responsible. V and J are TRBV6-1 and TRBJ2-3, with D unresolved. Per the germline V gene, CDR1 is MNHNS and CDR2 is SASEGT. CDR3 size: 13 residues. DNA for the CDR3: TGTGCCAGCAGTGATAGGTTAACAGCTACGCAGTATTTT. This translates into CASSDRLTATQYF.

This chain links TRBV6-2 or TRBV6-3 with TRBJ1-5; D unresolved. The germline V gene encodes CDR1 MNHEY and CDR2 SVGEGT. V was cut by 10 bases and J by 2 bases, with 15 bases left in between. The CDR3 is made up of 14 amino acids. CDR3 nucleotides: TGTGCCAACCTGGACCCACCTGGCAATCAGCCCCAGCATTTT. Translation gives CANLDPPGNQPQHF.

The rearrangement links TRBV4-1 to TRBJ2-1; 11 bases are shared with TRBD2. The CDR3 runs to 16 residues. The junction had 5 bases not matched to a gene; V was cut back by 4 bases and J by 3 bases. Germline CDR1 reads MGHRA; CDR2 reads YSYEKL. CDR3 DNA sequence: TGCGCCAGCAGCCGACCGGGACTAGCGGACTACAATGAGCAGTTCTTC. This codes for CASSRPGLADYNEQFF.

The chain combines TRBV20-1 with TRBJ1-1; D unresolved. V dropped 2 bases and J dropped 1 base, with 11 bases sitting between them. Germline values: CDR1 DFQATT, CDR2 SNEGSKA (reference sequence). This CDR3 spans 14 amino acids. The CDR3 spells CSARIALGNTEAFF. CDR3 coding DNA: TGCAGTGCTAGAATTGCGCTGGGGAACACTGAAGCTTTCTTT.

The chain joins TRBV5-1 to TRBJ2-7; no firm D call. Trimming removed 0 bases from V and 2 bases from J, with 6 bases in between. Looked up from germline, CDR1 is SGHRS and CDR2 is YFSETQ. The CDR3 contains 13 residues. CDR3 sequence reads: CASSLDSPYEQYF. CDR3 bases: TGCGCCAGCAGCTTGGACAGTCCCTACGAGCAGTACTTC.

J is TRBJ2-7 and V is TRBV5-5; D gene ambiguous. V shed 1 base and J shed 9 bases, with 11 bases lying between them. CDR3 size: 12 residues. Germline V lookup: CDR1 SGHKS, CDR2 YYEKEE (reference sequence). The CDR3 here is CASSLTFGVQYF. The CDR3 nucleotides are TGTGCCAGCAGCTTGACATTCGGCGTGCAGTACTTC.

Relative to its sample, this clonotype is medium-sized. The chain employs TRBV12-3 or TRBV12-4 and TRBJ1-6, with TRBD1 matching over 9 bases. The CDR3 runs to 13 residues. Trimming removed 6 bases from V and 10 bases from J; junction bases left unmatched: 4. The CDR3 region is CASSRGQGSPLHF. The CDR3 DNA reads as TGTGCCAGCAGCCGGGGACAGGGCTCACCCCTCCACTTT.

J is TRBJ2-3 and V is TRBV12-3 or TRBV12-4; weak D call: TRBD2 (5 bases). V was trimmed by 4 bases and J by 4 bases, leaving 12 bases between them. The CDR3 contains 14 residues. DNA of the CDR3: TGTGCCAGCAGTTCCCAACTAGTGTCAGATACGCAGTATTTT. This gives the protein CASSSQLVSDTQYF.

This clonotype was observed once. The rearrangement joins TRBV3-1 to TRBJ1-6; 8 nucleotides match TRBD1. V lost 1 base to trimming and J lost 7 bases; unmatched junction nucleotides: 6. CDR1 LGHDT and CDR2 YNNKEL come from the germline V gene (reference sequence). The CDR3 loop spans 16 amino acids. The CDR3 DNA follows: TGTGCCAGCAGCCAAGTTGGTGGACAGGGCAATTCACCCCTCCACTTT. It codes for CASSQVGGQGNSPLHF. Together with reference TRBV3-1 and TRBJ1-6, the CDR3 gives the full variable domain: DTAVSQTPKYLVTQMGNDKSIKCEQNLGHDTMYWYKQDSKKFLKIMFSYNNKELIINETVPNRFSPKSPDKAHLNLHINSLELGDSAVYFCASSQVGGQGNSPLHFGNGTRLTVT.

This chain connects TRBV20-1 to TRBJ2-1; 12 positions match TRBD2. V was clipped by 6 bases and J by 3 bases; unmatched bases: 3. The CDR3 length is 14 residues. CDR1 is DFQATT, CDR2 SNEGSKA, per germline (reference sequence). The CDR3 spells CSASSGGGYNEQFF. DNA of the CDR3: TGCAGTGCCTCTAGCGGGGGGGGCTACAATGAGCAGTTCTTC.

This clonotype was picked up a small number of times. CDR3 in amino acids: CAKGRGDTGELFF. The CDR3 DNA reads TGTGCCAAGGGCAGGGGCGACACCGGGGAGCTGTTTTTT. The J gene is TRBJ2-2, the V gene TRBV7-9; possibly TRBD1 for D (6 bases). Between the trimmed V and J ends, which lost 10 bases and 3 bases, there was a span of 12 bases. The CDR3 loop spans 13 amino acids. Germline assignment: CDR1 SEHNR and CDR2 FQNEAQ (reference sequence).

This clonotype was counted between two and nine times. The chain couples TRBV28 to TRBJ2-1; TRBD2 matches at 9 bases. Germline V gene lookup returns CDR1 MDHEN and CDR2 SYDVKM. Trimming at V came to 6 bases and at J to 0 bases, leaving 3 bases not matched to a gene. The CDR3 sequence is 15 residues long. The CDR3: CASRVSGSSYNEQFF. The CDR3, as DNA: TGTGCCAGCAGAGTTAGCGGGAGCTCCTACAATGAGCAGTTCTTC. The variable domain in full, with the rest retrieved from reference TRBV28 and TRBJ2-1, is DVKVTQSSRYLVKRTGEKVFLECVQDMDHENMFWYRQDPGLGLRLIYFSYDVKMKEKGDIPEGYSVSREKKERFSLILESASTNQTSMYLCASRVSGSSYNEQFFGPGTRLTVL.

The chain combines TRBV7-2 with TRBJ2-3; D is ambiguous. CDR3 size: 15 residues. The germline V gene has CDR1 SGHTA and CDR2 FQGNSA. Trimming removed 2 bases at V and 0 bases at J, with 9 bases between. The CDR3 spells CASSLRPDSTDTQYF. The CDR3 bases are TGTGCCAGCAGCTTAAGGCCTGATAGCACAGATACGCAGTATTTT.

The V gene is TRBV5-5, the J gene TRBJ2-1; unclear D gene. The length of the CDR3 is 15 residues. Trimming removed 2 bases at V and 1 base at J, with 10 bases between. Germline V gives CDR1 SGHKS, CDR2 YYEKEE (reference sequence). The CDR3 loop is CASSFLSSSYNEQFF. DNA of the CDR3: TGTGCCAGCAGCTTTTTAAGCTCTTCCTACAATGAGCAGTTCTTC.

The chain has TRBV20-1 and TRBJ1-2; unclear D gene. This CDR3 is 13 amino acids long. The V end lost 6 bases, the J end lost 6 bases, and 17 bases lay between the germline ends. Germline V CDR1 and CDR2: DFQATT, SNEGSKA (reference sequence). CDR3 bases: TGCAGTGCGTTCGCCCCGGGAGCAAATGGCTACACCTTC. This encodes CSAFAPGANGYTF.

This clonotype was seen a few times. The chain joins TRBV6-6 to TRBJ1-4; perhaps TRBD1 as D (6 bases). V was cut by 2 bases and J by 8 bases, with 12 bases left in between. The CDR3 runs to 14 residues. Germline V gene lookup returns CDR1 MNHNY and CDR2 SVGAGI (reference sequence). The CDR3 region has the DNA TGTGCCAGCAGTTACGGAAGTGGGGGCGAAAAACTGTTTTTT. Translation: CASSYGSGGEKLFF.